The following is a TCR beta chain sequence with its context. Study processing details: Reference gene primers were amplified, and this amplification served to estimate nucleated cell counts. Clones were read by immunoSEQ multiplex PCR, and TCRdb kept only the in-frame ones, dropping some. That table gives V, J and clone size, and the DNA gave D and trimming. The sample has some 100,000 clones, just over 90% seen once. The data belong to a study of blood T cell repertoires in COVID-19. Looking at the study overall: Material from acute and convalescent COVID-19 was sourced from the United States, Italy and Spain. In each case, the material was cDNA or gDNA derived from T cells, B-cell-depleted T cells, or PBMCs.

This CDR3 has 15 amino acids. Trimming removed 3 bases from V and 7 bases from J, with 15 bases in between. Germline V CDR1 and CDR2: KGHDR, SFDVKD. This rearrangement joins TRBV24-1 to TRBJ1-5; no firm D call. Material: peripheral blood. This sequence was found in a man aged 55 to 70 with acute or convalescent COVID-19. CDR3: CATSDTGPTAQPQHF. DNA for the CDR3: TGTGCCACCAGTGATACTGGGCCTACAGCACAGCCCCAGCATTTT.